One and the same sample provided the 25 T cell receptor beta chains below, sequenced in a study of cytomegalovirus exposure and HLA in healthy donors. Primers for the PCR totalled 60 Vbeta and 13 Jbeta. Produced via immunoSEQ multiplex PCR; TCRdb's table is partial and in-frame only. Of 130,000 to 150,000 clones in the sample, approximately 80% are singletons; the top ten hold about 5%. The specimen sequenced was PBMCs. The receptors here all came from a man in his forties or fifties in good health and CMV-seronegative.

Only a few counts were recorded for this clone. This chain uses TRBV4-1 with TRBJ1-5; D is perhaps TRBD1 (6 bases). V lost 0 bases to trimming and J lost 7 bases, with 16 bases between them. Germline CDR1 MGHRA, CDR2 YSYEKL. The CDR3 runs 16 residues. The CDR3 spells CASSQDKARGSQPQHF. As DNA, the CDR3 is TGCGCCAGCAGCCAAGATAAAGCCAGGGGTTCACAGCCCCAGCATTTT.

The rearrangement joins TRBV28 to TRBJ1-5; the D is unclear. The V gene lost 3 bases and the J gene lost 6 bases, with 3 bases spanning the gap. The CDR3 runs 11 residues. Germline CDR1 reads MDHEN; CDR2 reads SYDVKM. This CDR3 reads CASSFFQPQHF. Here the CDR3 DNA reads TGTGCCAGCAGTTTCTTTCAGCCCCAGCATTTT.

The rearrangement uses TRBV19 and TRBJ1-1; 8 positions agree with TRBD1. V trimming: 6 bases; J trimming: 1 base; junction bases outside the gene matches: 7. CDR3 length: 15 residues. Germline assignment: CDR1 LNHDA and CDR2 SQIVND (reference sequence). CDR3 region: CASSLSDRGNTEAFF. The CDR3 coding sequence is TGTGCCAGTAGCTTATCAGACAGGGGGAACACTGAAGCTTTCTTT.

The chain combines TRBV7-9 with TRBJ2-3, with 7 bases fitting TRBD1. Trimming cost V 5 bases and J 6 bases; bases outside gene matches: 14. The CDR3 consists of 16 residues. From germline, CDR1 is SEHNR and CDR2 FQNEAQ (reference sequence). The CDR3 DNA reads as TGTGCCAGCAGCGCGAGCTCGACAGGGCTGTCCGATACGCAGTATTTT. It codes for CASSASSTGLSDTQYF.

The chain links TRBV10-3 to TRBJ2-1; 12 nucleotides line up with TRBD2. V lost 8 bases, J lost 8 bases, and 7 bases stayed unmatched. Germline CDR1 reads ENHRY; CDR2 reads SYGVKD. The CDR3 runs 14 residues. CDR3 nucleotides: TGTGCCATCCGGACTAGCGGGGCTCTTGATGAGCAGTTCTTC. Protein product: CAIRTSGALDEQFF.

This clone was detected a few times. One junction end disagrees with the germline gene, perhaps due to a read error. V gene TRBV2 combines with J gene TRBJ1-1; maybe TRBD1 (5 bases). Germline lookup yields CDR1 SNHLY and CDR2 FYNNEI. The CDR3 runs 12 residues. The CDR3 region is CASSEGRWGPHF. The CDR3, as DNA: TGTGCCAGCAGTGAAGGTCGGTGGGGCCCACACTTT.

This clone was observed a few times. The V and J genes are TRBV27 and TRBJ2-7; 9 bases fit TRBD1. With V trimmed by 6 bases and J by 2 bases, 2 bases remained unmatched. The CDR3 consists of 13 residues. CDR1 is MNHEY and CDR2 is SMNVEV in the germline V gene (reference sequence). CDR3 in amino acids: CASRRQGAYEQYF. The DNA of the CDR3 is TGTGCCAGCAGGCGACAGGGGGCCTACGAGCAGTACTTC.

This clone was seen just once. The rearrangement links TRBV7-9 to TRBJ1-4; TRBD1 agrees at 10 bases. V was clipped by 1 base and J by 7 bases; unmatched bases: 0. Germline lookup yields CDR1 SEHNR and CDR2 FQNEAQ (reference sequence). This CDR3 has 14 residues. In nucleotides, the CDR3 is TGTGCCAGCAGCTTAGGGGACAGGGGTGAAAAACTGTTTTTT. It is translated as CASSLGDRGEKLFF. Drawing the rest from reference TRBV7-9 and TRBJ1-4, the complete variable domain is DTGVSQNPRHKITKRGQNVTFRCDPISEHNRLYWYRQTLGQGPEFLTYFQNEAQLEKSRLLSDRFSAERPKGSFSTLEIQRTEQGDSAMYLCASSLGDRGEKLFFGSGTQLSVL.

This chain links TRBV4-3 with TRBJ1-2; 9 bases are shared with TRBD1. V gave up 2 bases and J gave up 6 bases; unmatched junction bases: 10. This CDR3 comprises 16 residues. The germline V gene encodes CDR1 LGHNA and CDR2 YSLEER. The CDR3 sequence: CASSQYTGGLVDGYTF. For the CDR3, the DNA is TGCGCCAGCAGCCAATACACAGGGGGCCTCGTCGATGGCTACACCTTC.

CDR3 sequence reads: CASSYSGQYNEQFF. The CDR3 nucleotides are TGTGCCAGCAGTTACTCCGGACAGTACAATGAGCAGTTCTTC. The chain is built from TRBV6-6 and TRBJ2-1, with D maybe TRBD1 (6 bases). In germline, CDR1 is MNHNY, CDR2 SVGAGI (reference sequence). Trimming took off 0 bases at V and 4 bases at J, with 7 bases between the two ends. The CDR3 consists of 14 residues.

The chain carries TRBV2 and TRBJ2-5; 12 positions match TRBD2. V was clipped by 6 bases and J by 4 bases; unmatched bases: 9. The CDR3 is 16 residues long. In germline, CDR1 is SNHLY, CDR2 FYNNEI. CDR3 in DNA: TGTGCCAGCAGCCTCCGACTAGCGGGGGATGGAGAGACCCAGTACTTC. It specifies CASSLRLAGDGETQYF.

In this sample, this clone turned up a few times. This chain connects TRBV6-5 to TRBJ1-4; D is perhaps TRBD1 (6 bases). CDR1 MNHEY and CDR2 SVGAGI come from the germline V gene. The CDR3 runs 14 residues. Trimming removed 0 bases at V and 7 bases at J, with 9 bases between. The CDR3 DNA reads as TGTGCCAGCAGTTACTCGGACAGAACTGAAAAACTGTTTTTT. Protein product: CASSYSDRTEKLFF.

This clone occurred once. The chain combines TRBV9 with TRBJ2-5; the match to TRBD1 covers 7 bases. The CDR3 consists of 14 residues. Germline values: CDR1 SGDLS, CDR2 YYNGEE. Germline trimming cut 0 bases from V and 6 bases from J; bases unmatched to any gene: 5. This CDR3 is CASSVGGTVKTQYF. CDR3 nucleotide sequence: TGTGCCAGCAGCGTAGGTGGGACAGTGAAGACCCAGTACTTC.

This chain joins TRBV28 and TRBJ2-7; D uncertain. This CDR3 spans 14 amino acids. The germline V and J ends were trimmed by 3 bases and 2 bases, with 11 bases remaining between them. The germline V gene encodes CDR1 MDHEN and CDR2 SYDVKM. The CDR3 DNA is TGTGCCAGCAGTTTCGTGGTAGTACCCTACGAGCAGTACTTC. It codes for CASSFVVVPYEQYF.

The chain combines TRBV7-2 with TRBJ2-3; maybe TRBD2 (5 bases). In germline, CDR1 is SGHTA, CDR2 FQGNSA. Deletions cut 5 bases from V and 4 bases from J, with 16 bases between. The CDR3 covers 15 residues. The CDR3 here is CASSPREPLSDTQYF. The CDR3 DNA sequence: TGTGCCAGCAGCCCGAGGGAACCCCTCTCAGATACGCAGTATTTT.

The chain is built from TRBV6-6 and TRBJ2-2; TRBD1 agrees at 10 bases. The CDR3 is made up of 16 amino acids. V dropped 5 bases and J dropped 7; count of bases not matched to a gene: 10. The germline CDR1 and CDR2 sequences are MNHNY and SVGAGI (reference sequence). In DNA form, the CDR3 reads TGTGCCAGCAGTACGGGGACAGGGGTCCTTCACGGGGAGCTGTTTTTT. Protein product: CASSTGTGVLHGELFF.

The J gene is TRBJ1-5, the V gene TRBV28, with D perhaps matching TRBD1 (6 bases). Germline CDR1 reads MDHEN; CDR2 reads SYDVKM. Trimming removed 2 bases from V and 1 base from J, with 12 bases in between. The CDR3 consists of 16 residues. The CDR3 reads CASSLVGGLSNQPQHF. The CDR3 nucleotides read TGTGCCAGCAGTTTAGTAGGGGGTCTAAGCAATCAGCCCCAGCATTTT.

The genes are TRBV28 and TRBJ2-1; the D gene is possibly TRBD2 (6 bases). This CDR3 is built from 15 residues. V lost 9 bases to trimming and J lost 2 bases, with 17 bases between them. Germline assignment: CDR1 MDHEN and CDR2 SYDVKM. The DNA of the CDR3 is TGTGCCAGTGAAGGGCCGGGACTGACCTACAATGAGCAGTTCTTC. It encodes CASEGPGLTYNEQFF.

The V and J genes are TRBV6-1 and TRBJ1-1, with a weak D call TRBD1 (5 bases). CDR3 size: 14 residues. Trimming removed 5 bases at V and 7 bases at J, with 17 bases between. From germline, CDR1 is MNHNS and CDR2 SASEGT. CDR3 nucleotide sequence: TGTGCCAGCAGTATGGAGCTGGGGGGGTTTGAAGCTTTCTTT. Its protein product is CASSMELGGFEAFF.

The gene calls are TRBV28 and TRBJ2-4, with 7 bases lining up with TRBD2. J was trimmed by 0 bases and V by 4 bases; bases with no gene match: 9. CDR3 size: 17 residues. Germline V gene data show CDR1 as MDHEN and CDR2 as SYDVKM. The CDR3 region has the DNA TGTGCCAGCAGTTCCCCCCGGGGGGAGGTAGCCAAAAACATTCAGTACTTC. This gives the protein CASSSPRGEVAKNIQYF.

The rearrangement links TRBV30 to TRBJ1-5; D is ambiguous. The CDR3 consists of 17 residues. CDR1 is GTSNPN, CDR2 SVGIG, per germline (reference sequence). V dropped 4 bases and J dropped 4 bases, with 23 bases sitting between them. The CDR3 DNA reads as TGTGCCTGGACCCCCGACGGTGGAACAGCCGAAAATCAGCCCCAGCATTTT. Protein sequence: CAWTPDGGTAENQPQHF.

J is TRBJ2-1 and V is TRBV7-2; TRBD2 matches 8 bases. The CDR3 runs 18 residues. V shed 1 base, J shed 4 bases, and the junction held 12 bases outside the gene matches. Germline CDR1 and CDR2: SGHTA and FQGNSA. CDR3 amino acids: CASSLEVPGLVPYNEQFF. The DNA for the CDR3 is TGTGCCAGCAGCTTAGAGGTTCCGGGACTAGTTCCGTACAATGAGCAGTTCTTC.

The chain combines TRBV28 with TRBJ2-5; D ambiguous. The CDR3 extends over 13 amino acids. V gave up 3 bases and J gave up 1 base, with 6 bases separating them. The germline V gene has CDR1 MDHEN and CDR2 SYDVKM. For the CDR3, the DNA is TGTGCCAGCAGTTTGAACTTCCAAGAGACCCAGTACTTC. It is translated as CASSLNFQETQYF.

V is TRBV25-1 and J is TRBJ1-2; 8 positions match TRBD1. V lost 3 bases, J lost 8 bases, and 8 bases stayed unmatched. This CDR3 contains 14 residues. From germline, CDR1 is MGHDK and CDR2 SYGVNS. This CDR3 is CASSDLGQVNGYTF. The CDR3 bases are TGTGCCAGCAGTGACTTGGGACAGGTTAACGGCTACACCTTC.

This clone was seen only a few times. The chain has TRBV18 and TRBJ2-5; tentative D call: TRBD2 (7 bases). This CDR3 spans 15 amino acids. Germline CDR1 and CDR2: KGHSH and LQKENI. Trimming left V 0 bases short and J 5 bases short, with 13 bases between. The CDR3 sequence is CASSPPLGGHETQYF. In DNA, the CDR3 is TGTGCCAGCTCACCACCTTTGGGGGGGCACGAGACCCAGTACTTC.